These T cell receptor beta chains were read from a single sample in a study of PD-L1 blockade in urothelial cancer. Using immunoSEQ multiplex PCR, the repertoire was profiled, and TCRdb retains in-frame clones only, with some absent. The data show approximately 94,000 clones, 87% seen once. The source material was PBMCs, sampled around atezolizumab (anti-PD-L1) treatment. Receptor source: a man aged 55 to 70 with urothelial cancer. Both conserved end residues are part of each CDR3. D genes are given only for firm matches. Clone size is stated in some rows and not others, as once, few, many or a class when expanded.

v_call	j_call	clone_size	d_call	cdr3_nt	cdr3_aa
TRBV5-1	TRBJ1-1	.	TRBD1	TGCGCCAGCAGCGGGACAGGGGCAGGGAGGGGCACTGAAGCTTTCTTT	CASSGTGAGRGTEAFF
TRBV7-3	TRBJ2-5	.	TRBD2	TGTGCCAGCAGCCCCGAAGCGGGATCCCAAGAGACCCAGTACTTC	CASSPEAGSQETQYF
TRBV6-1	TRBJ1-1	.	.	TGTGCCAGCGAGACAGAGAACACTGAAGCTTTCTTT	CASETENTEAFF
TRBV6-5	TRBJ1-1	.	.	TGTGCCAGCAGTTACAATGAGTGGGGGGACACTGAAGCTTTCTTT	CASSYNEWGDTEAFF
TRBV7-3	TRBJ2-6	once	.	TGTGCCAGCAGCTTACGAGAGGGCGGAGCTGGGGCCAACGTCCTGACTTTC	CASSLREGGAGANVLTF
TRBV9	TRBJ2-7	.	TRBD2	TGTGCCAGCAGCGCCGGACTAGACCCCTCATACGAGCAGTACTTC	CASSAGLDPSYEQYF
TRBV28	TRBJ2-3	.	.	TGTGCCAGCAGTTCCTTCCGGGATACGCAGTATTTT	CASSSFRDTQYF
TRBV20-1	TRBJ1-2	.	.	TGCAGTGCTACCGTTAGCTATGGCTACACCTTC	CSATVSYGYTF
TRBV7-2	TRBJ2-1	once	TRBD1	TGTGCCAGCAGCTCCCGGGACAGGGCCTACAATGAGCAGTTCTTC	CASSSRDRAYNEQFF
TRBV9	TRBJ1-1	.	.	TGTGCCAGCAGCGTAGAACAGAACACTGAAGCTTTCTTT	CASSVEQNTEAFF
TRBV11-2	TRBJ1-4	.	.	TGTGCCAGCAGCTTGGATTTGGTGCAGGGCGAAAAACTGTTTTTT	CASSLDLVQGEKLFF
TRBV6-1	TRBJ2-3	.	TRBD1	TGTGCCAGCAGTGAAGTGGGACAGGGGAGCACAGATACGCAGTATTTT	CASSEVGQGSTDTQYF
TRBV7-2	TRBJ2-7	once	.	TGTGCCAGCAGCTTGAGTCCGGGGGAGGCCTACGAGCAGTACTTC	CASSLSPGEAYEQYF
TRBV7-9	TRBJ1-1	.	TRBD1	TGTGCCAGCAGCCCCGGGACAGGGAAGGTGAACACTGAAGCTTTCTTT	CASSPGTGKVNTEAFF
TRBV7-9	TRBJ2-7	.	TRBD2	TGTGCCAGCAGCTTAACCGGGACTAGCGGATACGAGCAGTACTTC	CASSLTGTSGYEQYF
TRBV28	TRBJ1-2	.	TRBD1	TGTGCCAGCAGTCGAGGGGGCCGTGACGGCTACACCTTC	CASSRGGRDGYTF
TRBV9	TRBJ1-6	.	TRBD1	TGTGCCAGCAGCGTAGCGGGACAGGGAGTGGGTTCACCCCTCCACTTT	CASSVAGQGVGSPLHF
TRBV18	TRBJ2-3	once	.	TGTGCCAGCTCACCACGGGCGGGCTCAGACACAGATACGCAGTATTTT	CASSPRAGSDTDTQYF
TRBV6-5	TRBJ1-6	.	.	TGTGCCAGCAGTTACTGGGGGGGAGAGAATAATTCACCCCTCCACTTT	CASSYWGGENNSPLHF
TRBV29-1	TRBJ2-1	.	TRBD2	TGCAGCGTTGAAACCCCGGGAGGGGTATACAATGAGCAGTTCTTC	CSVETPGGVYNEQFF
TRBV13	TRBJ1-1	.	TRBD1	TGTGCCAGCAGCTTAGAAGACAGGGGGCAGGCTGAAGCTTTCTTT	CASSLEDRGQAEAFF
TRBV5-1	TRBJ2-5	.	TRBD1	TGCGCCAGCAGCGCGACAGGGGGCCAAGAGACCCAGTACTTC	CASSATGGQETQYF
TRBV9	TRBJ2-7	.	TRBD2	TGTGCCAGCAGTTTCCGGGACTACTCCTACGAGCAGTACTTC	CASSFRDYSYEQYF
TRBV5-6	TRBJ2-5	once	.	TGTGCCAGCAGCTCCTTTGGGGGGGGGCCCCTCGGAGCCGAGACCCAGTACTTC	CASSSFGGGPLGAETQYF
TRBV29-1	TRBJ2-7	.	TRBD1	TGCAGCGTTGCCGGGACAGGGGCCTACGAGCAGTACTTC	CSVAGTGAYEQYF
TRBV6-6	TRBJ1-3	few	TRBD1	TGTGCCAGCAGCCGCAAAGACAGGGTGTCCGGAAACACCATATATTTT	CASSRKDRVSGNTIYF
TRBV28	TRBJ1-1	.	.	TGTGCCAGCAGTGGACAGTTGGGCACTGAAGCTTTCTTT	CASSGQLGTEAFF
TRBV10-3	TRBJ2-7	.	TRBD2	TGTGCCATCAGAGGACTAGCAGGCGAGCAGTACTTC	CAIRGLAGEQYF
TRBV7-9	TRBJ1-1	.	TRBD1	TGTGCCAGCAGCTTATCACAGGGGGCCCTCACTGAAGCTTTCTTT	CASSLSQGALTEAFF
TRBV6-7	TRBJ2-1	.	TRBD1	TGTGCCAGCAGCTACACCTGGGACAGGGGCATCAATGAGCAGTTCTTC	CASSYTWDRGINEQFF
TRBV25-1	TRBJ2-7	.	.	TGTGCCAGCAGCTACACAGTGGCCGACGAGCAGTACTTC	CASSYTVADEQYF
TRBV7-2	TRBJ1-2	.	TRBD1	TGTGCCAGCAGCTTAAACGGACAGGGGGCGTTCCCCTACACCTTC	CASSLNGQGAFPYTF
TRBV5-1	TRBJ2-7	once	.	.	CASSFLWTGGMTSSYEQYF
TRBV7-3	TRBJ2-3	.	TRBD2	TGTGCCAGCAGCCCCCGACTGACTAGCGGGAGGAATACGCAGTATTTT	CASSPRLTSGRNTQYF
TRBV9	TRBJ2-5	.	TRBD2	TGTGCCAGCAGTCTAGGACTAGCGGGAGGTGAGACCCAGTACTTC	CASSLGLAGGETQYF
TRBV27	TRBJ2-1	.	TRBD1	TGTGCCAGCACCCTTCGGGGACAGGGAGTAAAACAGTTCTTC	CASTLRGQGVKQFF
TRBV5-4	TRBJ2-2	.	TRBD1	TGTGCCAGCAGGAGGGACAGGGGAACCGGGGAGCTGTTTTTT	CASRRDRGTGELFF
TRBV27	TRBJ1-1	.	TRBD1	TGTGCCAGCAGTTTACAACGGGACAGGAGCACTGAAGCTTTCTTT	CASSLQRDRSTEAFF
TRBV5-1	TRBJ1-2	.	.	TGCGCCAGCAGCGATGCAGACAGCTATGCTAACTATGGCTACACCTTC	CASSDADSYANYGYTF
TRBV27	TRBJ2-5	.	TRBD1	TGTGCCAGCAGTCCGTCGACAGGGTTTTCTGAGACCCAGTACTTC	CASSPSTGFSETQYF
TRBV27	TRBJ1-2	.	TRBD1	TGTGCCAGCAGGGGACAGGGTCTCTATGGCTACACCTTC	CASRGQGLYGYTF
TRBV28	TRBJ1-4	.	.	TGTGCCAGCAGACGGGGGATCCCTCTTGAAAAACTGTTTTTT	CASRRGIPLEKLFF